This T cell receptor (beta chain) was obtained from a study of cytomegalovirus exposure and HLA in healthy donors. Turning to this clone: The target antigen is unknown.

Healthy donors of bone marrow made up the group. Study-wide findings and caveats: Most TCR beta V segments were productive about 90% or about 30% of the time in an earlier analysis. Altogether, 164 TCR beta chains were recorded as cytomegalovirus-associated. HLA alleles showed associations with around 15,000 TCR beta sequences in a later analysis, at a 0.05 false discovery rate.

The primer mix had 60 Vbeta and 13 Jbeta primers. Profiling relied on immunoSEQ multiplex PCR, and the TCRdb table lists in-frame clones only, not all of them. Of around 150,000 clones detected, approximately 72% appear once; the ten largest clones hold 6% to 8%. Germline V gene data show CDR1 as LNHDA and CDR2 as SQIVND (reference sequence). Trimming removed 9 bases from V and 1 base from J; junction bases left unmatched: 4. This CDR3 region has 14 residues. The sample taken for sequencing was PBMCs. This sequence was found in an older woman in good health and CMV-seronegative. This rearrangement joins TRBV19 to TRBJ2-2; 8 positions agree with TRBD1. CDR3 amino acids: CASLQGGNTGELFF. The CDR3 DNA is TGTGCCAGCCTACAGGGGGGGAACACCGGGGAGCTGTTTTTT.